Listed below are T cell receptor beta chains from one sample, sequenced in a study of blood T cell repertoires in COVID-19. The table came from immunoSEQ multiplex PCR; TCRdb's copy has only in-frame clones and leaves some out. The table records about 170,000 clones, approximately 86% of them present only once. The sample comprised peripheral blood. The receptors here all came from a woman at least 80 years old with COVID-19, enrolled during active disease. The CDR3 runs from the conserved cysteine through the conserved F or W. The D gene is left open where the match is weak. The size field is filled for only some rows; it gives once, few, many or a size class.

TGTGCCAGCAGTCGGGACAGGGGACAGACCCAGTACTTC	CASSRDRGQTQYF	TRBJ2-5	TRBV28	NA	TRBD1
TGTGCCAGCAGCCTCGACAGGGGCGACGAGCAGTACTTC	CASSLDRGDEQYF	TRBJ2-7	TRBV7-2	NA	TRBD1
TGTGCCAGCCAACGACAGGGCTGGGCTAATGAAAAACTGTTTTTT	CASQRQGWANEKLFF	TRBJ1-4	TRBV7-2	NA	TRBD1
TGCGCCAGCAGCCGTGAGGGTGGAAACACCATATATTTT	CASSREGGNTIYF	TRBJ1-3	TRBV5-1	NA	NA
TGTGCCAGCAGCTTCAATTCAGGGGCCGCAGGCTCACCCCTCCACTTT	CASSFNSGAAGSPLHF	TRBJ1-6	TRBV14	NA	NA
TGTGCCAGCAGCCGAGACTCCCTGCCCGGGGAGCTGTTTTTT	CASSRDSLPGELFF	TRBJ2-2	TRBV11-3	once	NA
TGTGCCAGCAGTTTAGGGCAGACGTATGGCTACACCTTC	CASSLGQTYGYTF	TRBJ1-2	TRBV28	NA	NA
TGTGCCAGCAGGAAAGACAGGGGGCGAGGCTATGGCTACACCTTC	CASRKDRGRGYGYTF	TRBJ1-2	TRBV28	NA	TRBD1
TGCAGCGTTGTCACAGGGGGTTTCGACGAGCAGTACTTC	CSVVTGGFDEQYF	TRBJ2-7	TRBV29-1	NA	TRBD1
TGTGCCAGCAGCCAAGAGGGAGGGGGGTCTAATGAAAAACTGTTTTTT	CASSQEGGGSNEKLFF	TRBJ1-4	TRBV4-2	NA	NA
TGCGCCAGCAGCATCTCCGGGACTAGCACGGGGGAGCAGTACTTC	CASSISGTSTGEQYF	TRBJ2-7	TRBV5-1	NA	TRBD2
TGTGCCAGCAGCGTAGTTTGGGGCGCCCAGAACACTGAAGCTTTCTTT	CASSVVWGAQNTEAFF	TRBJ1-1	TRBV9	NA	NA
TGTGCCAGCTCGCCGGTGACCGGGGAGCTGTTTTTT	CASSPVTGELFF	TRBJ2-2	TRBV18	NA	NA
TGCGCCAGCAGTGAGTCCCGGCGGGCCTCCTACGAGCAGTACTTC	CASSESRRASYEQYF	TRBJ2-7	TRBV10-1	NA	NA
TGTGCCATCAGTGATCCGGGACAGGGATCCCGCAATGAGCAGTTCTTC	CAISDPGQGSRNEQFF	TRBJ2-1	TRBV10-3	NA	TRBD1
TGTGCCAGCAGCCAAGACAGGTTCTCTGGAAACACCATATATTTT	CASSQDRFSGNTIYF	TRBJ1-3	TRBV4-2	many	NA
TGTGCCAGCAGCAAACAGGTCGATGGCGAAAAACTGTTTTTT	CASSKQVDGEKLFF	TRBJ1-4	TRBV7-9	NA	NA
TGTGCCAGCAGATCCCCCGGAACAGGGGGCGGCGAGCAGTACTTC	CASRSPGTGGGEQYF	TRBJ2-7	TRBV6-6	once	TRBD1
TGTGCCACCAGCGGGCCGCGGGGAAGAGCCAAAAACATTCAGTACTTC	CATSGPRGRAKNIQYF	TRBJ2-4	TRBV15	NA	NA
TGTGCCAGCAGCTTAGTCCCGGGCGGGAGTACGGGGGAGACCCAGTACTTC	CASSLVPGGSTGETQYF	TRBJ2-5	TRBV11-2	NA	TRBD2
TGTGCCAGCAGTGAAAAGGGGTATGGCTACACCTTC	CASSEKGYGYTF	TRBJ1-2	TRBV2	NA	NA
TGTGCCAGCAGCCCCACAGGGGGAGACAGAAACACCATATATTTT	CASSPTGGDRNTIYF	TRBJ1-3	TRBV7-9	NA	TRBD1
TGTGCCAGCACCAGGTCCCGGCTGGGGCGCGTTGATCAGCCCCAGCATTTT	CASTRSRLGRVDQPQHF	TRBJ1-5	TRBV28	NA	NA
TGTGCCAGCAGCTCCGCGGGGGTGGGGTACAATGAGCAGTTCTTC	CASSSAGVGYNEQFF	TRBJ2-1	TRBV7-2	NA	TRBD2
TGTGCCAGCAGCCCATTTAGCTACGAGCAGTACTTC	CASSPFSYEQYF	TRBJ2-7	TRBV7-2	NA	NA
TGTGCCAGCGCTACTACAGGGGACATGCGACAGCCCCAGCATTTT	CASATTGDMRQPQHF	TRBJ1-5	TRBV19	NA	TRBD1
TGTGCCAGCAGCGCCGGAGGAGCTAACTATGGCTACACCTTC	CASSAGGANYGYTF	TRBJ1-2	TRBV7-2	NA	NA
TGTGCCACCACCAAGAGGGGGTTGGGAGGGAACTATGGCTACACCTTC	CATTKRGLGGNYGYTF	TRBJ1-2	TRBV24-1	NA	NA
TGTGCCAGCAGCTTAGCTACAGGGGTGAACACTGAAGCTTTCTTT	CASSLATGVNTEAFF	TRBJ1-1	TRBV7-2	NA	TRBD1
TGTGCCAGCAGCCCCCAGGGTTACTCCGAGCAGTACTTC	CASSPQGYSEQYF	TRBJ2-7	TRBV7-8	NA	NA
TGTGCCAGCAGCCACTTGGACAGCGCGCAGCCCCAGCATTTT	CASSHLDSAQPQHF	TRBJ1-5	TRBV3-1/TRBV3-2	NA	NA
TGTGCCAGCAGCTTAGGGACCGGGACTAGCGTTGAGCAGTTCTTC	CASSLGTGTSVEQFF	TRBJ2-1	TRBV7-9	NA	TRBD2
TGCGCCAGCAGCGCCGGGTCCAGGGGGAACACCATATATTTT	CASSAGSRGNTIYF	TRBJ1-3	TRBV5-1	NA	TRBD1
TGTGCCATCAGTGAGTACCCAAGGGGCACTGAAGCTTTCTTT	CAISEYPRGTEAFF	TRBJ1-1	TRBV10-3	NA	NA
TGTGCCAGTAGTATAGATCCAGTCAACTATGGCTACACCTTC	CASSIDPVNYGYTF	TRBJ1-2	TRBV19	NA	NA
TGTGCCAGCCAGGGGAGCGGGAGTAAGGTGAATGAGCAGTTCTTC	CASQGSGSKVNEQFF	TRBJ2-1	TRBV2	once	TRBD2
TGTGCCAGCTCACCTAGTAGGGGACAGGGGGGGACTGAAGCTTTCTTT	CASSPSRGQGGTEAFF	TRBJ1-1	TRBV18	NA	TRBD1
TGTGCCAGCAGCTTCTCTAGCGGGAGGGCCGAGCAGTACTTC	CASSFSSGRAEQYF	TRBJ2-7	TRBV7-9	NA	TRBD2
TGCGCCAGCAGCTTGGCCTCTAGCGCTAGCACAGATACGCAGTATTTT	CASSLASSASTDTQYF	TRBJ2-3	TRBV5-1	NA	NA
TGTGCCAGCAGCGTATCAGGCCCAGAAGGTACGCAGTATTTT	CASSVSGPEGTQYF	TRBJ2-3	TRBV9	NA	NA
TGTGCCAGCAGCGCACTTAGCACTGTGGATACGCAGTATTTT	CASSALSTVDTQYF	TRBJ2-3	TRBV28	NA	NA
TGCGCCAGCAGCAGTACCGGGACAGGGTACACTGAAGCTTTCTTT	CASSSTGTGYTEAFF	TRBJ1-1	TRBV4-1	NA	TRBD1
TGTGCCAGCTCCCGACCTTTAGGACAGGGCAATGAATACTATGGCTACACCTTC	CASSRPLGQGNEYYGYTF	TRBJ1-2	TRBV18	NA	TRBD1
TGTGCCAGCTCACCGACGTCCGACAGATACTCTGGAAACACCATATATTTT	CASSPTSDRYSGNTIYF	TRBJ1-3	TRBV18	NA	NA
TGTGCCAGCTCACTCCGGGACAGGGGAGAAAAACTGTTTTTT	CASSLRDRGEKLFF	TRBJ1-4	TRBV18	NA	TRBD1
TGTGCCAGCAGTTACGGTCTAGCGGGCCCTACCGGGGAGCTGTTTTTT	CASSYGLAGPTGELFF	TRBJ2-2	TRBV6-6	NA	TRBD2
TGCAGCGTTGGAGAAGCAGGGGAGTACACTGAAGCTTTCTTT	CSVGEAGEYTEAFF	TRBJ1-1	TRBV29-1	NA	NA
TGTGCCAGCGTTGAGCGGGAGGGCACAAATACGCAGTATTTT	CASVEREGTNTQYF	TRBJ2-3	TRBV2	NA	TRBD2
TGTGCCAGCAGCTATAAGGACAGGGGACAAGAGACCCAGTACTTC	CASSYKDRGQETQYF	TRBJ2-5	TRBV5-5	NA	TRBD1
TGTGCCAGTACCCTGGGACAGAGAAATCAGCCCCAGCATTTT	CASTLGQRNQPQHF	TRBJ1-5	TRBV19	NA	TRBD1
TGCGCCAGCACAACGGGGGGGCGGGAGACCCAGTACTTC	CASTTGGRETQYF	TRBJ2-5	TRBV5-1	NA	TRBD2
TGTGCCAGCAGTTCCCCCGAGGCAGGGGCTTTATATAATTCACCCCTCCACTTT	CASSSPEAGALYNSPLHF	TRBJ1-6	TRBV28	once	NA
TGTGCCACCAGTGATTTTGCGCGGGAGGGCCTCGACACCGGGGAGCTGTTTTTT	CATSDFAREGLDTGELFF	TRBJ2-2	TRBV24-1	NA	TRBD2
TGTGCCAGCAGCTTAACCGGAGGGGGCACACAGACGCAGTATTTT	CASSLTGGGTQTQYF	TRBJ2-3	TRBV7-3	NA	NA